These 18 T cell receptor beta chains were sequenced from one sample in a study of cytomegalovirus exposure and HLA in healthy donors. Sequencing was performed with immunoSEQ multiplex PCR; in TCRdb, only in-frame clones are kept and a portion is missing. The table includes 220,000 or so clones, 75% to 90% detected once. Material: PBMCs. These receptors originate from a woman under 30 in good health and CMV-seronegative.

The chain employs TRBV5-4 and TRBJ1-6; D is possibly TRBD1 (6 bases). The CDR3 has 17 residues. The ends were cut back, 5 bases at V and 10 bases at J, with 25 bases in the middle. The germline V gene has CDR1 SGHNT and CDR2 YYREEE (reference sequence). CDR3 bases: TGTGCCAGCAGTTTAAATGGCAGGGGAAATTCCGGATCACCCCTCCACTTT. Amino acids: CASSLNGRGNSGSPLHF.

The chain carries TRBV6-5 and TRBJ1-1; 7 nucleotides match TRBD1. V lost 2 bases, J lost 5 bases, and 8 bases stayed unmatched. Germline V gene lookup returns CDR1 MNHEY and CDR2 SVGAGI. The CDR3 is made up of 15 amino acids. Here the CDR3 reads CASSYVQGGRTEAFF. CDR3 DNA sequence: TGTGCCAGCAGTTACGTTCAGGGGGGTAGGACTGAAGCTTTCTTT.

The rearrangement links TRBV20-1 to TRBJ1-1; D is uncertain. This CDR3 spans 11 amino acids. Germline CDR1 reads DFQATT; CDR2 reads SNEGSKA (reference sequence). The V end was cut by 3 bases, the J end by 7 bases, with 9 bases between. As DNA, the CDR3 is TGCAGTGCTAGTTACCTAGGTGAAGCTTTCTTT. This codes for CSASYLGEAFF.

The chain carries TRBV9 and TRBJ2-1; 9 nucleotides line up with TRBD2. There are 16 residues in the CDR3. Germline V gene sequence: CDR1 SGDLS, CDR2 YYNGEE. The V and J ends lost 1 base and 2 bases, in that order; junction bases with no gene match: 4. CDR3 DNA sequence: TGTGCCAGCAGCGTAAGGGAGCGGGGGGCCTACAATGAGCAGTTCTTC. Encoded protein: CASSVRERGAYNEQFF.

The chain uses TRBV27 and TRBJ1-1; D might be TRBD1 (6 bases). This CDR3 is 15 amino acids long. CDR1 MNHEY and CDR2 SMNVEV come from the germline V gene (reference sequence). Between the trimmed V and J ends, which lost 8 bases and 1 base, there was a span of 17 bases. This CDR3 reads CASGPTDRPNTEAFF. In DNA form, the CDR3 reads TGTGCCAGCGGACCTACGGACAGACCGAACACTGAAGCTTTCTTT.

V and J are TRBV28 and TRBJ1-2; 10 positions agree with TRBD1. Germline CDR1 MDHEN, CDR2 SYDVKM. V lost 6 bases to trimming and J lost 4 bases; unmatched junction nucleotides: 5. The CDR3 sequence is 14 residues long. CDR3 DNA: TGTGCCAGCAGGGGACAGGGGCGAGTCTATGGCTACACCTTC. Amino acid sequence: CASRGQGRVYGYTF.

This clone was observed a handful of times. In DNA form, the CDR3 reads TGTGCCAGCAGTATCCGGCAGGCGACCTCTGGAAACACCATATATTTT. Translating gives CASSIRQATSGNTIYF. This rearrangement joins TRBV28 to TRBJ1-3; D unclear. The CDR3 is 16 amino acids. Trimming took 5 bases from V and 0 from J, leaving 14 bases between them. Per germline, CDR1 MDHEN and CDR2 SYDVKM.

The chain combines TRBV28 with TRBJ2-7; 7 bases fit TRBD2. CDR3 length: 15 amino acids. V trimming: 6 bases; J trimming: 1 base; junction bases outside the gene matches: 9. Germline CDR1 reads MDHEN; CDR2 reads SYDVKM. Here the CDR3 reads CASSRGVGGSYEQYF. The CDR3 DNA reads TGTGCCAGCAGCCGGGGGGTTGGAGGATCCTACGAGCAGTACTTC.

This chain links TRBV18 with TRBJ1-2, with TRBD1 matching 7 bases. The CDR3 covers 16 residues. The ends lost 3 bases at V and 6 bases at J; junction bases unmatched: 13. Germline CDR1 reads KGHSH; CDR2 reads LQKENI. CDR3 DNA sequence: TGTGCCAGCTCACCTGACAAGGCGACAGGGAGGGATGGCTACACCTTC. The encoded protein is CASSPDKATGRDGYTF. Using reference TRBV18 and TRBJ1-2 for the parts outside the CDR3, the full variable domain is NAGVMQNPRHLVRRRGQEARLRCSPMKGHSHVYWYRQLPEEGLKFMVYLQKENIIDESGMPKERFSAEFPKEGPSILRIQQVVRGDSAAYFCASSPDKATGRDGYTFGSGTRLTVV.

This sequence joins TRBV5-1 and TRBJ1-1; D may be TRBD1 (5 bases). In germline, CDR1 is SGHRS, CDR2 YFSETQ. V lost 4 bases to trimming and J lost 4 bases, with 11 bases between them. The CDR3 is made up of 13 amino acids. CDR3 sequence reads: CASSTGAGTEAFF. The DNA of the CDR3 is TGCGCCAGCAGCACCGGGGCGGGCACTGAAGCTTTCTTT.

The chain uses TRBV6-5 and TRBJ2-1, with TRBD1 matching 7 bases. Unmatched junction bases numbered 2, after V lost 2 bases and J lost 1 base. CDR1 and CDR2 (germline): MNHEY, SVGAGI. The CDR3 consists of 15 residues. The CDR3 is CASSYEGASYNEQFF. The CDR3 DNA sequence: TGTGCCAGCAGTTACGAGGGGGCGTCCTACAATGAGCAGTTCTTC.

The chain combines TRBV4-2 with TRBJ2-5; TRBD2 matches 8 bases. The CDR3 spans 14 residues. V lost 3 bases and J lost 4; bases outside the gene matches: 4. Germline V gene sequence: CDR1 LGHNA, CDR2 YNFKEQ. As DNA, the CDR3 is TGTGCCAGCAGCCAGTCCGGGGGGGGAGAGACCCAGTACTTC. Amino acid sequence: CASSQSGGGETQYF.

This clone was observed a handful of times. The chain couples TRBV7-7 to TRBJ2-1; TRBD2 matches at 9 bases. CDR3 length: 14 amino acids. In germline, CDR1 is SSHAT, CDR2 FNYEAQ (reference sequence). V shed 5 bases, J shed 10 bases, and the junction held 9 bases outside the gene matches. The CDR3 sequence: CASSRQTSGGEQFF. DNA for the CDR3: TGTGCCAGCAGCCGCCAGACTAGCGGAGGCGAGCAGTTCTTC.

V usage is TRBV5-1 and J usage is TRBJ2-7; D perhaps matches TRBD1 (5 bases). This CDR3 is built from 15 residues. Germline V lookup: CDR1 SGHRS, CDR2 YFSETQ. Trimming pared 4 bases from V and 0 bases from J, leaving 14 bases between. As DNA, the CDR3 is TGCGCCAGCAGCCTCAGGGCAGGGTCCTCCTACGAGCAGTACTTC. Translated, it gives CASSLRAGSSYEQYF.

The chain uses TRBV30 and TRBJ2-7, with 7 bases lining up with TRBD1. Germline lookup yields CDR1 GTSNPN and CDR2 SVGIG (reference sequence). The CDR3 runs to 15 residues. V shed 2 bases and J 2 bases; nucleotides not matched to a gene: 9. The DNA for the CDR3 is TGTGCCTGGAGTCCCGACAGGGCTAAAGCCTACGAGCAGTACTTC. Translating gives CAWSPDRAKAYEQYF.

The chain has TRBV5-1 and TRBJ2-1, with TRBD1 identical over 8 bases. The V segment lost 4 bases and the J segment 8 bases; nucleotides outside the gene matches: 14. Germline CDR1 SGHRS, CDR2 YFSETQ. The CDR3 is made up of 16 amino acids. CDR3 bases: TGCGCCAGCAGCAAAGGCCGGGGGACAGGTGTCGATGAGCAGTTCTTC. As protein: CASSKGRGTGVDEQFF.

V and J are TRBV11-2 and TRBJ2-5; D is possibly TRBD2 (5 bases). The germline V gene has CDR1 SGHAT and CDR2 FQNNGV. This CDR3 comprises 15 residues. V lost 5 bases, J lost 9 bases, and 22 bases lay in between. The CDR3, as DNA: TGTGCCAGCAGCCGAGGGCAGGACGGGTCGGTGGCCCAGTACTTC. Its translation: CASSRGQDGSVAQYF.

V is TRBV18 and J is TRBJ2-7, with D perhaps matching TRBD1 (5 bases). CDR1 is KGHSH and CDR2 is LQKENI in the germline V gene. Between the trimmed V and J ends, which lost 1 base and 6 bases, there was a span of 13 bases. This CDR3 contains 14 residues. In DNA form, the CDR3 reads TGTGCCAGCTCACCACAAAAGGGGCGTCTCGAGCAGTACTTC. Its protein product is CASSPQKGRLEQYF.